A selection of T cell receptor beta chains follows, all from one sample in a study of shared clonotypes between healthy human individuals. TCRdb keeps only in-frame clones here, not all; method: immunoSEQ multiplex PCR. The sample shows nearly 2 million clones, 85% to 95% of them seen only once. The sequencing input was naive CD8+ T cells sorted from blood. All receptors come from a man aged 18 to 30 in good health. The CDR3 runs from the conserved cysteine through the conserved F or W. D genes are given only for firm matches. The listing skips clone size in some rows; elsewhere it reads once, few, many or a size class.

size	D	V	J	DNA	CDR3
-	TRBD1	TRBV28	TRBJ1-2	TGTGCCAGCTACAGGGGGAACTATGGCTACACCTTC	CASYRGNYGYTF
-	-	TRBV6-5	TRBJ1-1	TGTGCCAGCAGTTACTCGGGGAGGGGGAACACTGAAGCTTTCTTT	CASSYSGRGNTEAFF
-	-	TRBV5-4	TRBJ2-1	TGTGCCAGCAGCCCGAACCCCGGGGACAATGAGCAGTTCTTC	CASSPNPGDNEQFF
-	TRBD1	TRBV28	TRBJ1-1	TGTGCCACCCAGACAGGGGTGAACACTGAAGCTTTCTTT	CATQTGVNTEAFF
-	-	TRBV27	TRBJ2-7	TGTGCCAGCAGTTTTAGAGGGCCCATCGGGGTTGCCTACGAGCAGTACTTC	CASSFRGPIGVAYEQYF
-	TRBD2	TRBV10-3	TRBJ2-7	TGTGCCATCAGTGAGTCGATAGCGGGGGGGTACCACGAGCAGTACTTC	CAISESIAGGYHEQYF
-	-	TRBV11-2	TRBJ2-1	TGTGCCAGCAACCGGGACTCCTACAATGAGCAGTTCTTC	CASNRDSYNEQFF
-	-	TRBV5-6	TRBJ2-7	TGTGCCAGCACCGATCCACTCTCCTACGAGCAGTACTTC	CASTDPLSYEQYF
-	TRBD2	TRBV19	TRBJ2-7	TGTGCCAGTAGTATGGGAGGGGAGAACGAGCAGTACTTC	CASSMGGENEQYF
-	-	TRBV5-1	TRBJ2-7	TGCGCCAGCAGCTTGGAAGGGGGAAGCTCCTACGAGCAGTACTTC	CASSLEGGSSYEQYF
-	-	TRBV5-6	TRBJ1-2	TGTGCCAGCAGCTTGAAAAACTATGGCTACACCTTC	CASSLKNYGYTF
-	-	TRBV10-3	TRBJ2-7	TGTGCCATCAGGGGGCAAGGTTCCTACGAGCAGTACTTC	CAIRGQGSYEQYF
-	TRBD1	TRBV6-1	TRBJ2-7	TGTGCCAGCAGCGGGACAGGATACTCCTACGAGCAGTACTTC	CASSGTGYSYEQYF
-	-	TRBV5-4	TRBJ2-7	TGTGCCAGCAGCTTAGTGGCTAGCGAGGAGCCTTACTACGAGCAGTACTTC	CASSLVASEEPYYEQYF
-	-	TRBV4-1	TRBJ1-5	TGCGCCAGCAGCCAAGGATACCTTTTGAGCAATCAGCCCCAGCATTTT	CASSQGYLLSNQPQHF
once	-	TRBV9	TRBJ1-1	TGTGCCAGCAGCCCCTCCGGGGGAAGGTGGACTGAAGCTTTCTTT	CASSPSGGRWTEAFF
-	-	TRBV5-1	TRBJ2-1	TGCGCCAGCAGCTTGGAAGGGCCCTCCTACAATGAGCAGTTCTTC	CASSLEGPSYNEQFF
-	-	TRBV19	TRBJ2-7	TGTGCCAGTAGTATGAGGCCGACCTACGAGCAGTACTTC	CASSMRPTYEQYF
once	TRBD1	TRBV15	TRBJ2-7	TGTGCCACCAGCATCGGACAGGGGTTATACGAGCAGTACTTC	CATSIGQGLYEQYF
-	-	TRBV28	TRBJ1-5	TGTGCCAGCAGTTTCCTGGCTGGCGAGCCCCAGCATTTT	CASSFLAGEPQHF
-	-	TRBV5-8	TRBJ1-4	TGTGCCAGCAGCCCGGAAATCAACAGGGAACTGTTTTTT	CASSPEINRELFF
-	TRBD2	TRBV6-5	TRBJ2-5	TGTGCCAGCAGTTACGCCACTAGCGCTGGGACCCAGTACTTC	CASSYATSAGTQYF